The T cell receptor beta chain under discussion was sequenced for a study of blood T cell repertoires in COVID-19. Study-wide context: Samples taken during acute and convalescent COVID-19 were collected in the United States, Italy and Spain. Nucleic acid was either cDNA or gDNA, and it came from T cells, B-cell-depleted T cells, or PBMCs.

V dropped 6 bases and J dropped 4; count of bases not matched to a gene: 5. This CDR3 region has 15 residues. Germline values: CDR1 SGHRS, CDR2 YFSETQ. Original data processing: Reference gene primer amplification in the assay estimated nucleated cell counts. Repertoires were generated with immunoSEQ multiplex PCR, while TCRdb's copy carries only in-frame clones and drops some. V and J calls and clone size are copied from that table; D and trimming were computed from the DNA. The sample lists 70,000 or so clones, 90% occurring once. The origin of this receptor is a human donor in a cohort sampled during active COVID-19. Sequencing was performed on peripheral blood. The chain is built from TRBV5-1 and TRBJ2-1; 12 bases agree with TRBD2. Written as DNA, the CDR3 is TGCGCCAGCACTAGCGGGAGGGTGGGGTACAATGAGCAGTTCTTC. As protein: CASTSGRVGYNEQFF.